Listed below are T cell receptor beta chains from one sample, sequenced in a study of human T cells and chemical hapten exposure. TCRdb ran MiXCR on the RACE reads and lists one entry per CDR3 protein. The table shows roughly 38,000 distinct CDR3 sequences, with approximately 7.6% occurring only once. The starting material was whole blood, obtained in connection with sensitization to the hapten diphenylcyclopropenone (DPC). The receptor set was obtained from a woman aged 50 to 60 with alopecia areata. Some clones in this sample may be carry-over from other donors' samples. The CDR3 runs from the conserved cysteine through the conserved F or W. Fields, in order: D gene, clone size, J gene, V gene, CDR3 DNA, CDR3 protein. The D gene is left open where the match is weak. Expanded clones get a size class; other rows say once, few or many, or leave the size out.

D: TRBD2
size: many
J: TRBJ2-1
V: TRBV29-1
DNA: TGCAGCAGTAGACTAGCGGACAATGAGCAGTTCTTC
CDR3: CSSRLADNEQFF

D: TRBD2
size: -
J: TRBJ2-5
V: TRBV7-2
DNA: TGTGCCAGCAGCTTGACCAGGACTAGCGGGGGCATGGCCCAGTACTTC
CDR3: CASSLTRTSGGMAQYF

D: -
size: few
J: TRBJ2-1
V: TRBV6-5
DNA: TGTGCCAGCAGTTATAATAGTGGTAGAGATGAGCAGTTCTTC
CDR3: CASSYNSGRDEQFF

D: -
size: many
J: TRBJ2-7
V: TRBV6-2/TRBV6-3
DNA: TGTGCCAGCAGTTCCATGACAGCTACCTACGAGCAGTACTTC
CDR3: CASSSMTATYEQYF

D: -
size: -
J: TRBJ1-5
V: TRBV4-1
DNA: TGCGCCAGCAGCCAAGATATCACAGGGCGCCAGCCCCAGCATTTT
CDR3: CASSQDITGRQPQHF

D: -
size: -
J: TRBJ1-6
V: TRBV28
DNA: TGTGCCAGCAGTTCCCGAGGGGGGGTGGTCGGATCACCCCTCCACTTT
CDR3: CASSSRGGVVGSPLHF

D: -
size: many
J: TRBJ1-2
V: TRBV9
DNA: TGTGCCAGCAGCGTAATGGGGAGTTATGGCTACACCTTC
CDR3: CASSVMGSYGYTF

D: TRBD1
size: many
J: TRBJ1-1
V: TRBV19
DNA: TGTGCCAGTACCCGGACAGGGATGAACACTGAAGCTTTCTTT
CDR3: CASTRTGMNTEAFF

D: TRBD1
size: many
J: TRBJ2-1
V: TRBV28
DNA: TGTGCCAGTAGTTCGGGCAGGGGGCTGCGCAATGAGCAGTTCTTC
CDR3: CASSSGRGLRNEQFF

D: TRBD2
size: many
J: TRBJ2-1
V: TRBV19
DNA: TGTGCCAGTAAGGGACTATCCTACAATGAGCAGTTCTTC
CDR3: CASKGLSYNEQFF

D: -
size: few
J: TRBJ2-1
V: TRBV6-2/TRBV6-3
DNA: TGTGCCAGCAGTGGAGGGGGAAGCCACAATGAGCAGTTCTTC
CDR3: CASSGGGSHNEQFF

D: TRBD2
size: -
J: TRBJ2-1
V: TRBV7-8
DNA: TGTGCCAGCAGCTGGGGAGCTAGCGGGACAAATAGAAATGAGCAGTTCTTC
CDR3: CASSWGASGTNRNEQFF

D: -
size: -
J: TRBJ2-1
V: TRBV7-3
DNA: TGTGCCAGCAGCTTCGGGGCGGCCTCCTACAATGAGCAGTTCTTC
CDR3: CASSFGAASYNEQFF

D: -
size: -
J: TRBJ2-7
V: TRBV12-3/TRBV12-4
DNA: TGTGCCAGCGGACCTGTCTACGAGCAGTACTTC
CDR3: CASGPVYEQYF